This TCR beta chain originates from a study of cytomegalovirus exposure and HLA in healthy donors. Primers for the PCR totalled 60 Vbeta and 13 Jbeta. TCRdb keeps only in-frame clones here, not all; method: immunoSEQ multiplex PCR. The sample lists 85,000 to 100,000 clones, around 80% occurring once. The CDR3 consists of 15 residues. The ends lost 4 bases at V and 0 bases at J; junction bases unmatched: 1. The germline CDR1 and CDR2 sequences are MNHEY and SVGAGI. The chain joins TRBV6-5 to TRBJ1-2, with TRBD1 identical over 11 bases. The sample was PBMCs. The TCR was taken from an older woman in good health and CMV-seronegative. The CDR3 protein is CASSWGQGANYGYTF. The CDR3 region has the DNA TGTGCCAGCAGTTGGGGACAGGGGGCTAACTATGGCTACACCTTC.